This TCR beta chain came from a study of blood T cell repertoires in COVID-19. The CDR3 extends over 14 amino acids. Germline CDR1 is LNHDA and CDR2 is SQIVND (reference sequence). Between the trimmed V and J ends, which lost 1 base and 7 bases, there was a span of 10 bases. Original data processing: How many nucleated cells were present was estimated from reference gene primer amplification. Clones were sequenced by immunoSEQ multiplex PCR, and TCRdb holds only the in-frame ones, with some missing. Clonal size and the V and J genes are those of that table, whereas D and trimming came from the DNA. Seen here are under 350,000 clones, around 83% observed once, and the top ten hold less than 4%.

The source is a man younger than 30 with active or convalescent COVID-19. This chain links TRBV19 with TRBJ1-4; weak D call: TRBD1 (5 bases). The specimen was peripheral blood. CDR3 protein: CASSIARDGEKLFF. As DNA, the CDR3 is TGTGCCAGTAGTATAGCCAGGGATGGTGAAAAACTGTTTTTT.